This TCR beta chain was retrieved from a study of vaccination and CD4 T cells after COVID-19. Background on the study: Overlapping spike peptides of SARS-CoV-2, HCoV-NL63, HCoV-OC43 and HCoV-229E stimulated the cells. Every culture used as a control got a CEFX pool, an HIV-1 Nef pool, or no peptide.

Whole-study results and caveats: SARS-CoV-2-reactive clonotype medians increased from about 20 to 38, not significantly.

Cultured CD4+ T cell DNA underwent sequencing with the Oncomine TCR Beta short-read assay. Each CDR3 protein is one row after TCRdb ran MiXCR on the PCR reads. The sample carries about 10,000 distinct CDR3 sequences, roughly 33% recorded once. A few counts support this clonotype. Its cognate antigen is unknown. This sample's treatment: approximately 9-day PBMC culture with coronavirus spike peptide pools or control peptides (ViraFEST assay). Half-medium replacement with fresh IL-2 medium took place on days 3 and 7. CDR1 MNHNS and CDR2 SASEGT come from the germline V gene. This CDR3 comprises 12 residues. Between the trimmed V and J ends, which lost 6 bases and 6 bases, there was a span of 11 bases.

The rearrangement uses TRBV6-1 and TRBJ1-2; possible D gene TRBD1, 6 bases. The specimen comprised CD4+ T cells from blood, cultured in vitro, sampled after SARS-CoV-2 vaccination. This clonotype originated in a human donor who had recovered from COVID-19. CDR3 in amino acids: CASRVGDNGYTF. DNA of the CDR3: TGTGCCAGCAGGGTGGGGGACAATGGCTACACCTTC.